This record covers a single T cell receptor beta chain. The ends lost 4 bases at V and 6 bases at J; junction bases unmatched: 2. The germline V gene encodes CDR1 SGHDN and CDR2 FVKESK. The CDR3 covers 12 residues. Treatment described: over 15 received Ad26.COV2.S at low or high dose, single or two shots; several received placebo; per-sample allocation not given. The investigators took samples on day 63 after the first vaccine or placebo injection. This record belongs to a study of Ad26.COV2.S vaccination and SARS-CoV-2 variants. Study-wide background: The trial was COV1001 and the donor's arm was Ad26.COV2.S.

The assay was immunoSEQ multiplex PCR, and TCRdb's table has in-frame clones only and misses some. The repertoire holds about 350,000 clones, with around 88% as singletons. Specimen: peripheral blood, collected in a trial of Ad26.COV2.S vaccine versus placebo. The chain joins TRBV14 to TRBJ2-7; 8 bases are shared with TRBD1. The source is a person aged 18-65 years who received the Ad26.COV2.S COVID-19 vaccine or a placebo. The CDR3 loop reads CASSRQGLEQYF. In nucleotides, the CDR3 is TGTGCCAGCAGCCGACAGGGGCTCGAGCAGTACTTC.